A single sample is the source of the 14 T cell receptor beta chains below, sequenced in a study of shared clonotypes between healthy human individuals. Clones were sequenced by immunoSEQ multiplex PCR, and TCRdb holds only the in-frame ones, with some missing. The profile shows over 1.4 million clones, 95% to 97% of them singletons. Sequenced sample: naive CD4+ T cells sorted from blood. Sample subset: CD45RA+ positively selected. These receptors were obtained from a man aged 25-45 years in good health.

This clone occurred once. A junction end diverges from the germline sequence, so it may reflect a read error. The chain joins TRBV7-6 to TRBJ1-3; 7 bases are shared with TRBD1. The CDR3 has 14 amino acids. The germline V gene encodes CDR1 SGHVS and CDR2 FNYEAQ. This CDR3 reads CASGFQGAGNTIYF. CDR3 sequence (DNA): TGTGCCAGCGGCTTTCAGGGGGCTGGAAACACCATATATTTT.

The CDR3 spells CASSLTALAGGLDTQYF. DNA of the CDR3: TGTGCCAGCAGCTTGACTGCCCTAGCGGGAGGTTTAGATACGCAGTATTTT. The rearrangement links TRBV11-2 to TRBJ2-3, with 11 bases matching TRBD2. The CDR3 is made up of 17 amino acids. Trimming cost V 3 bases and J 5 bases; bases outside gene matches: 10. Germline CDR1 SGHAT, CDR2 FQNNGV.

The CDR3 region has the DNA TGTGCCAGCAGCCACGAGATTTTCGGGACCCAGTACTTC. It codes for CASSHEIFGTQYF. The rearrangement links TRBV14 to TRBJ2-5; D is unresolved. The germline gives CDR1 SGHDN, CDR2 FVKESK. CDR3 length: 13 residues. With 3 bases removed from V and 7 bases from J, the gap between germline ends came to 12 bases.

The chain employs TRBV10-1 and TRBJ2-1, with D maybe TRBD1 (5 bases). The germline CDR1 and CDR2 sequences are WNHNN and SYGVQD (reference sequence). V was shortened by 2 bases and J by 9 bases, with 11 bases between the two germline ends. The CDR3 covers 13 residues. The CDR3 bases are TGCGCCAGCAGTGAGAGGGCAGGGTTTGAGCAGTTCTTC. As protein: CASSERAGFEQFF.

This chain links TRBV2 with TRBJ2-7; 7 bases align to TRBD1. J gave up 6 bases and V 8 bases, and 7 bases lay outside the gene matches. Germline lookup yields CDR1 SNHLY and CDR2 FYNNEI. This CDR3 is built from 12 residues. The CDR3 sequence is CASRRGLIEQYF. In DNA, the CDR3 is TGTGCCAGCCGCAGGGGGTTGATCGAGCAGTACTTC. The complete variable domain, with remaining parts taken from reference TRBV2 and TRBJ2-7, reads EPEVTQTPSHQVTQMGQEVILRCVPISNHLYFYWYRQILGQKVEFLVSFYNNEISEKSEIFDDQFSVERPDGSNFTLKIRSTKLEDSAMYFCASRRGLIEQYFGPGTRLTVT.

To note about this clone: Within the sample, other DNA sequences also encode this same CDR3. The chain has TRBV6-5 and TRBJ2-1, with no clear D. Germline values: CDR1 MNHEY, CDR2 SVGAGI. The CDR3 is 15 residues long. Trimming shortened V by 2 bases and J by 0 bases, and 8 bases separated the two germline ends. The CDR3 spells CASSYGGSSYNEQFF. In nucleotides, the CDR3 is TGTGCCAGCAGTTACGGCGGAAGCTCCTACAATGAGCAGTTCTTC.

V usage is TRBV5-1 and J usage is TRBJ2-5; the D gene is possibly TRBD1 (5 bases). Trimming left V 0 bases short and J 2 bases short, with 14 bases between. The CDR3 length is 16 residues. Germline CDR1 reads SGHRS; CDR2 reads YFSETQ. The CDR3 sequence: CASSLAHQRGQETQYF. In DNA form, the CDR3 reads TGCGCCAGCAGCTTGGCCCATCAAAGGGGACAAGAGACCCAGTACTTC.

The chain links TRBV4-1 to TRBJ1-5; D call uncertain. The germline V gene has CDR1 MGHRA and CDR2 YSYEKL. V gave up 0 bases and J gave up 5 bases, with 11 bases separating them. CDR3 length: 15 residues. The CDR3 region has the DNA TGCGCCAGCAGCCAAGAAGGTTACAGTTATCAGCCCCAGCATTTT. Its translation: CASSQEGYSYQPQHF.

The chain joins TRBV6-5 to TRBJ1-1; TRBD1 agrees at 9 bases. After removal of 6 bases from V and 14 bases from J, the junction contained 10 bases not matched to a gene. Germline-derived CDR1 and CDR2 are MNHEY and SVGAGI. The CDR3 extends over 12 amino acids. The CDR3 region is CASRDGGTGKFF. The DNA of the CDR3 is TGTGCCAGCAGGGACGGGGGGACAGGGAAGTTCTTT.

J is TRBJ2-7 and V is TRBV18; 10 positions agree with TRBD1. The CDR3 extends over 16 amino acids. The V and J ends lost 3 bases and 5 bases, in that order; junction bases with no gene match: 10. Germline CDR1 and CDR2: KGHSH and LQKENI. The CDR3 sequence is CASSPPKTGGADEQYF. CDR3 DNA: TGTGCCAGCTCACCGCCGAAGACAGGGGGCGCGGACGAGCAGTACTTC.

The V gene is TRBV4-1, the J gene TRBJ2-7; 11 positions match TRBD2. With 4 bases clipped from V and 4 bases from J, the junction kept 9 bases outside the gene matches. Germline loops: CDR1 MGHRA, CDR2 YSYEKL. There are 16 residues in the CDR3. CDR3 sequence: CASSLSVAGGPYEQYF. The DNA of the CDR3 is TGCGCCAGCAGCCTTTCGGTAGCGGGAGGGCCTTACGAGCAGTACTTC.

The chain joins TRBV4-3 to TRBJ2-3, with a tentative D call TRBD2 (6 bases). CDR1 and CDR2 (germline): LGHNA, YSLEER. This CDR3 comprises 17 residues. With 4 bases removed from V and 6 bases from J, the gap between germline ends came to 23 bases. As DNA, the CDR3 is TGCGCCAGCAGCCTCGGATCGCCGGGACTCCCCCCGGATACGCAGTATTTT. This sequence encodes CASSLGSPGLPPDTQYF.

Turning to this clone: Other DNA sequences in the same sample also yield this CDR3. In DNA, the CDR3 is TGTGCCAGCAGCTTAGGGACAGGCGATGAAAAACTGTTTTTT. It specifies CASSLGTGDEKLFF. This rearrangement joins TRBV7-9 to TRBJ1-4; 7 nucleotides agree with TRBD1. Germline lookup yields CDR1 SEHNR and CDR2 FQNEAQ (reference sequence). V trimming: 1 base; J trimming: 6 bases; junction bases outside the gene matches: 2. CDR3 length equals 14 residues.

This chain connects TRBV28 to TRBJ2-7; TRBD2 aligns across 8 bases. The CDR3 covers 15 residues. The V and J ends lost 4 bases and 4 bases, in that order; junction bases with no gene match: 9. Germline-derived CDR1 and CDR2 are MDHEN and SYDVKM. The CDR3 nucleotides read TGTGCCAGCAGTTCTCCGGGACTAGTCGTGTACGAGCAGTACTTC. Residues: CASSSPGLVVYEQYF.